Below are 2 T cell receptor beta chains sequenced from a single sample in a study of blood T cell repertoires in COVID-19. Assay: immunoSEQ multiplex PCR; the TCRdb copy retains only in-frame clones and omits some. The table records about 64,000 clones, approximately 83% of them present only once. Sequencing input: peripheral blood. These receptor sequences come from a man aged 40-49 years with acute or convalescent COVID-19.

The gene calls are TRBV3-1 (or the pseudogene TRBV3-2) and TRBJ1-4, with a tentative D call TRBD1 (5 bases). CDR3 length: 14 residues. V was cut by 4 bases and J by 0 bases, with 6 bases left in between. Germline V lookup: CDR1 LGHDT, CDR2 YNNKEL (reference sequence). CDR3 coding DNA: TGTGCCAGCAGCCCGACAGCAACTAATGAAAAACTGTTTTTT. This gives the protein CASSPTATNEKLFF.

The chain combines TRBV19 with TRBJ2-5, with D possibly TRBD2 on 6 matching bases. Germline lookup yields CDR1 LNHDA and CDR2 SQIVND (reference sequence). The CDR3 length is 14 residues. Trimming removed 3 bases from V and 5 bases from J, with 13 bases in between. The DNA for the CDR3 is TGTGCCAGTAGTATGGGTGGAGGGGCGGAGACCCAGTACTTC. Translation: CASSMGGGAETQYF. Based on the CDR3 plus reference TRBV19 and TRBJ2-5, the full variable domain is DGGITQSPKYLFRKEGQNVTLSCEQNLNHDAMYWYRQDPGQGLRLIYYSQIVNDFQKGDIAEGYSVSREKKESFPLTVTSAQKNPTAFYLCASSMGGGAETQYFGPGTRLLVL.